The 2 T cell receptor beta chains listed next were all sequenced from one sample in a study of T cells in Graves' hyperthyroidism and ophthalmopathy. TCR beta CDR3 region amplification was performed from RNA transcripts. The HTBI set primed first-round TCR CDR3 RT-PCR. TCRdb ran MiXCR on the multiplex PCR reads and lists one entry per CDR3 protein. The table shows 400,000 to 500,000 distinct CDR3 sequences, with approximately 14% occurring only once. The sequencing input was blood. The receptor source for this set is a man aged 18 to 30 with Graves' ophthalmopathy.

This clonotype was counted at least ten times. The rearrangement joins TRBV7-8 to TRBJ2-5, with D uncertain. Trimming took off 10 bases at V and 2 bases at J, with 11 bases between the two ends. The CDR3 is made up of 12 amino acids. CDR1 and CDR2 (germline): SGHVS, FQNEAQ. The chain's CDR3 is CATSIGQETQYF. The CDR3 coding sequence is TGTGCCACTTCCATAGGGCAAGAGACCCAGTACTTC.

V usage is TRBV5-4 and J usage is TRBJ1-2; D unclear. CDR1 is SGHNT and CDR2 is YYREEE in the germline V gene (reference sequence). Deletions cut 0 bases from V and 3 bases from J, with 12 bases between. This CDR3 is built from 15 residues. CDR3 coding DNA: TGTGCCAGCAGCTTGGCGCACAGTAGAGACTATGGCTACACCTTC. Protein sequence: CASSLAHSRDYGYTF.